The source of this T cell receptor (beta chain) is a study of blood T cells in healthy people across ages. A second PCR of about 6 to 12 cycles used a sample-barcoded 5' primer and a J-beta primer mix. MiXCR, applied by TCRdb to the 5' RACE reads, yields one record per CDR3 protein. The sample yields about 1.5 million distinct CDR3 sequences, 42% seen once. The individuals who served as donors were healthy Caucasians living in Russia, aged roughly 6 to 95. This clonotype was sampled from a woman under 30 in good health. Source material: blood.

The CDR3 region is CASSQESRNYGYTF. The CDR3 DNA sequence: TGCGCCAGCAGCCAAGAATCCAGAAACTATGGCTACACCTTC. This chain links TRBV4-1 with TRBJ1-2; D is undetermined. V gave up 0 bases and J gave up 2 bases, with 7 bases separating them. The CDR3 is 14 amino acids. Germline V lookup: CDR1 MGHRA, CDR2 YSYEKL.